Following are 25 T cell receptor beta chains from one sample sequenced in a study of identifying expanded T cells in peripheral blood. Clones were read by immunoSEQ multiplex PCR, and TCRdb kept only the in-frame ones, dropping some. Here the sample spans around 100,000 clones, about 87% being singletons. Sequencing was carried out using blood. The receptor set was obtained from a person aged 18-70 years in good health.

The rearrangement links TRBV4-1 to TRBJ1-1, with 8 bases matching TRBD1. With 1 base clipped from V and 5 bases from J, the junction kept 0 bases outside the gene matches. Germline V gene sequence: CDR1 MGHRA, CDR2 YSYEKL. This CDR3 comprises 13 residues. CDR3 in amino acids: CASSQGQGTEAFF. The CDR3, as DNA: TGCGCCAGCAGCCAAGGACAGGGGACTGAAGCTTTCTTT.

The CDR3 loop is CASSPFGTGGGEQYF. CDR3 nucleotide sequence: TGTGCCAGCAGTCCCTTTGGGACAGGGGGTGGGGAGCAGTACTTC. V gene TRBV6-1 combines with J gene TRBJ2-7; 11 nucleotides align to TRBD1. The junction had 10 bases not matched to a gene; V was cut back by 5 bases and J by 7 bases. Germline assignment: CDR1 MNHNS and CDR2 SASEGT. The CDR3 length is 15 residues.

The chain employs TRBV7-3 and TRBJ2-1; perhaps TRBD2 as D (5 bases). The CDR3 is made up of 15 amino acids. Germline V gene sequence: CDR1 SGHTA, CDR2 FQGTGA. V lost 5 bases and J lost 6, with 17 bases in between. The CDR3 DNA follows: TGTGCCAGCAGCCCTACTGGGAGAACCGCCAATGAGCAGTTCTTC. It yields the protein CASSPTGRTANEQFF.

This chain uses TRBV29-1 with TRBJ2-1, with 8 bases fitting TRBD1. J lost 6 bases, V lost 6 bases, and 7 bases had no gene match. Germline loops: CDR1 SQVTM, CDR2 ANQGSEA. The CDR3 has 13 residues. The CDR3 DNA reads as TGCAGCGTCGACCGGGGACAGGTCAATGAGCAGTTCTTC. This translates into CSVDRGQVNEQFF.

CDR3 amino acids: CAWKGNTIYF. CDR3 nucleotide sequence: TGTGCCTGGAAAGGAAACACCATATATTTT. The rearrangement uses TRBV30 and TRBJ1-3; D is ambiguous. Per germline, CDR1 GTSNPN and CDR2 SVGIG (reference sequence). The ends were cut back, 4 bases at V and 4 bases at J, with 2 bases in the middle. CDR3 size: 10 residues.

The CDR3 nucleotides read TGCGCCAGCAAGACTAGCGGGCGACCAAGCTCCTACAATGAGCAGTTCTTC. It specifies CASKTSGRPSSYNEQFF. The chain couples TRBV5-1 to TRBJ2-1; 10 bases align to TRBD2. This CDR3 has 17 amino acids. After removal of 6 bases from V and 0 bases from J, the junction contained 9 bases not matched to a gene. Germline values: CDR1 SGHRS, CDR2 YFSETQ.

This clone was observed a handful of times. The gene calls are TRBV2 and TRBJ2-5; 12 bases line up with TRBD2. Germline V gene sequence: CDR1 SNHLY, CDR2 FYNNEI. This CDR3 region has 14 residues. Unmatched junction bases numbered 6, after V lost 6 bases and J lost 7 bases. The CDR3 region has the DNA TGTGCCAGCAGGAGACTAGCGGGGGAAGGGACCCAGTACTTC. Residues: CASRRLAGEGTQYF.

This chain links TRBV2 with TRBJ2-7; TRBD2 might be the D (6 bases). V lost 4 bases and J lost 6, with 16 bases in between. Germline values: CDR1 SNHLY, CDR2 FYNNEI. This CDR3 is built from 14 residues. CDR3 in DNA: TGTGCCAGCAGTGCGCGGGGACGTACGGTCGAGCAGTACTTC. This codes for CASSARGRTVEQYF.

This chain joins TRBV6-6 and TRBJ2-2; 12 nucleotides match TRBD1. The V and J ends lost 7 bases and 7 bases, in that order; junction bases with no gene match: 10. Germline V CDR1 and CDR2: MNHNY, SVGAGI (reference sequence). This CDR3 is 16 amino acids long. CDR3 nucleotide sequence: TGTGCCAGCACACCGCCGGGACAGGGGGCTATCGGGGAGCTGTTTTTT. Amino acid sequence: CASTPPGQGAIGELFF.

The chain recombines TRBV28 with TRBJ2-7; 12 bases fit TRBD2. Germline values: CDR1 MDHEN, CDR2 SYDVKM. The ends lost 2 bases at V and 4 bases at J; junction bases unmatched: 3. The CDR3 length is 15 residues. The chain's CDR3 is CASSLSLAGGYEQYF. CDR3 DNA sequence: TGTGCCAGCAGTTTAAGTCTAGCGGGAGGGTACGAGCAGTACTTC.

This chain joins TRBV5-1 and TRBJ2-7, with 13 nucleotides matching TRBD2. The ends lost 4 bases at V and 0 bases at J; junction bases unmatched: 4. Germline CDR1 SGHRS, CDR2 YFSETQ. The length of the CDR3 is 16 residues. Here the CDR3 reads CASSPGLAGSSYEQYF. Here the CDR3 DNA reads TGCGCCAGCAGCCCGGGACTAGCGGGATCCTCCTACGAGCAGTACTTC.

This clone was picked up one time. The chain has TRBV5-1 and TRBJ2-1, with D uncertain. Germline CDR1 SGHRS, CDR2 YFSETQ. With 0 bases removed from V and 5 bases from J, the gap between germline ends came to 9 bases. The CDR3 runs 14 residues. The chain's CDR3 is CASSLATGNNEQFF. The CDR3 nucleotides read TGCGCCAGCAGCTTGGCAACTGGAAACAATGAGCAGTTCTTC.

The rearrangement joins TRBV5-1 to TRBJ2-5; a possible D gene is TRBD2 (6 bases). Germline lookup yields CDR1 SGHRS and CDR2 YFSETQ. This CDR3 has 16 residues. The V end was cut by 1 base, the J end by 2 bases, with 15 bases between. CDR3 sequence: CASSLSPGRRQETQYF. CDR3 sequence (DNA): TGCGCCAGCAGCTTGTCCCCCGGGAGAAGGCAAGAGACCCAGTACTTC.

The rearrangement uses TRBV6-6 and TRBJ2-7, with D hard to call. Germline V gene lookup returns CDR1 MNHNY and CDR2 SVGAGI (reference sequence). This CDR3 has 13 amino acids. V lost 2 bases to trimming and J lost 0 bases, with 5 bases between them. The CDR3 bases are TGTGCCAGCAGTTACAGGAACTCCTACGAGCAGTACTTC. Its protein is CASSYRNSYEQYF.

The chain recombines TRBV2 with TRBJ2-7; TRBD2 aligns across 8 bases. The V gene end was trimmed by 8 bases and the J gene end by 2 bases; junction bases not matched to a gene: 5. CDR3 length equals 13 residues. The germline V gene has CDR1 SNHLY and CDR2 FYNNEI. The CDR3 DNA follows: TGTGCCAGCGGAGCGGGGGCAACCTACGAGCAGTACTTC. This gives the protein CASGAGATYEQYF.

The rearrangement links TRBV10-3 to TRBJ2-3, with D maybe TRBD1 (6 bases). V dropped 6 bases and J dropped 2 bases, with 12 bases sitting between them. The germline V gene encodes CDR1 ENHRY and CDR2 SYGVKD. This CDR3 region has 14 residues. The CDR3 sequence: CAISKQGHTDTQYF. CDR3 bases: TGTGCCATCAGCAAACAGGGACACACAGATACGCAGTATTTT.

This rearrangement joins TRBV5-1 to TRBJ2-1; D possibly matches TRBD1 or TRBD2 (5 bases each). Trimming took off 0 bases at V and 2 bases at J, with 9 bases between the two ends. CDR1 SGHRS and CDR2 YFSETQ come from the germline V gene. The CDR3 runs to 15 residues. The chain's CDR3 is CASSLGGRPYNEQFF. DNA of the CDR3: TGCGCCAGCAGCTTGGGGGGACGTCCCTACAATGAGCAGTTCTTC.

This sequence joins TRBV18 and TRBJ2-3; weak D call: TRBD2 (5 bases). Germline loops: CDR1 KGHSH, CDR2 LQKENI. CDR3 length: 16 amino acids. V dropped 3 bases and J dropped 5 bases, with 18 bases sitting between them. CDR3 DNA: TGTGCCAGCTCACCCCAGACTACCGCGAAAGGAGATACGCAGTATTTT. Amino acids: CASSPQTTAKGDTQYF.

This clone was detected once. This rearrangement joins TRBV6-6 to TRBJ2-7; D may match TRBD1 or TRBD2 (7 bases each). Trimming shortened V by 8 bases and J by 6 bases, and 20 bases separated the two germline ends. This CDR3 comprises 14 residues. Per the germline V gene, CDR1 is MNHNY and CDR2 is SVGAGI (reference sequence). DNA of the CDR3: TGTGCCAGCGTCCCCGCAGGGGGGGAACCCGAGCAGTACTTC. Protein product: CASVPAGGEPEQYF.

The chain recombines TRBV6-1 with TRBJ1-4; no reliable D call. The germline V gene has CDR1 MNHNS and CDR2 SASEGT. The CDR3 totals 14 residues. Trimming took 5 bases from V and 4 from J, leaving 11 bases between them. The CDR3 region is CASSTPELNEKLFF. The CDR3 DNA reads as TGTGCCAGCAGTACACCCGAACTTAATGAAAAACTGTTTTTT.

The CDR3 loop is CASSQDSNTGELFF. The CDR3 DNA sequence: TGTGCCAGCAGCCAGGACAGCAACACCGGGGAGCTGTTTTTT. V is TRBV7-9 and J is TRBJ2-2; D may be TRBD1 (6 bases). The germline gives CDR1 SEHNR, CDR2 FQNEAQ (reference sequence). The CDR3 covers 14 residues. Trimming took 5 bases from V and 2 from J, leaving 9 bases between them.

The chain uses TRBV5-1 and TRBJ2-3; the match to TRBD2 covers 7 bases. J gave up 3 bases and V 0 bases, and 4 bases lay outside the gene matches. The CDR3 extends over 15 amino acids. Germline lookup yields CDR1 SGHRS and CDR2 YFSETQ. CDR3 DNA: TGCGCCAGCAGCTTGGGCGGGAGAAGAACAGATACGCAGTATTTT. Its protein is CASSLGGRRTDTQYF.

The gene calls are TRBV6-1 and TRBJ2-3; TRBD1 or TRBD2 may be the D gene (6 bases each). Germline V gene sequence: CDR1 MNHNS, CDR2 SASEGT. Trimming pared 10 bases from V and 4 bases from J, leaving 15 bases between. The CDR3 runs to 13 residues. CDR3 DNA: TGTGCCACCTTGGACTACAGGGCAGATACGCAGTATTTT. It is translated as CATLDYRADTQYF.

The chain carries TRBV10-3 and TRBJ1-2; 8 bases are shared with TRBD1. The CDR3 extends over 14 amino acids. Germline CDR1 ENHRY, CDR2 SYGVKD. V was clipped by 2 bases and J by 7 bases; unmatched bases: 6. As DNA, the CDR3 is TGTGCCATCAGTGAGGCGGGACAGGCGGGTGGCTACACCTTC. Protein product: CAISEAGQAGGYTF.

This clone came up a few times. The rearrangement links TRBV28 to TRBJ1-5; D not certain. V dropped 6 bases and J dropped 1 base, with 13 bases sitting between them. CDR3 length: 15 residues. Germline V gene lookup returns CDR1 MDHEN and CDR2 SYDVKM. The CDR3 here is CASSNHLDSNQPQHF. CDR3 nucleotide sequence: TGTGCCAGCAGCAATCATCTGGACAGCAATCAGCCCCAGCATTTT.